Below, 28 T cell receptor beta chains from the same sample are listed, as sequenced in a study of blood T cell repertoires in COVID-19. Generated by immunoSEQ multiplex PCR, the TCRdb table keeps only in-frame clones and is missing some. The data contain roughly 320,000 clones, about 87% of them singletons. Specimen: peripheral blood. The origin of the receptors is a woman in her 50s with COVID-19, enrolled during active disease.

The genes are TRBV18 and TRBJ2-1; no clear D gene. This CDR3 comprises 13 residues. The germline CDR1 and CDR2 sequences are KGHSH and LQKENI. V lost 2 bases to trimming and J lost 13 bases, with 15 bases between them. Written as DNA, the CDR3 is TGTGCCAGCTCACCAGCCCCAGACCACAGACAGTTCTTC. It yields the protein CASSPAPDHRQFF.

In regard to this clone: Other DNA sequences of this sample code for an identical CDR3. The V call is TRBV18, the J call TRBJ2-3; D not resolved. This CDR3 is built from 12 residues. Germline-derived CDR1 and CDR2 are KGHSH and LQKENI. Trimming shortened V by 2 bases and J by 2 bases, and 2 bases separated the two germline ends. CDR3: CASSPYTDTQYF. The CDR3 DNA reads TGTGCCAGCTCACCATACACAGATACGCAGTATTTT.

The V and J genes are TRBV5-6 and TRBJ2-3, with 9 bases matching TRBD1. Unmatched junction bases numbered 8, after V lost 3 bases and J lost 6 bases. Germline V gives CDR1 SGHDT, CDR2 YYEEEE. The CDR3 loop spans 15 amino acids. CDR3 amino acids: CASSYRGHNYDTQYF. The CDR3 coding sequence is TGTGCCAGCAGCTACAGGGGGCACAATTATGATACGCAGTATTTT.

In this sample, this clone turned up once. This chain connects TRBV6-5 to TRBJ1-5, with 7 bases matching TRBD1. Germline trimming cut 6 bases from V and 3 bases from J; bases unmatched to any gene: 2. The CDR3 covers 13 residues. CDR1 MNHEY and CDR2 SVGAGI come from the germline V gene. In DNA, the CDR3 is TGTGCCAGCAGAGACAGGGACAATCAGCCCCAGCATTTT. This sequence encodes CASRDRDNQPQHF.

This clone came up once. The chain recombines TRBV7-3 with TRBJ2-6; D is unclear. Germline V gene sequence: CDR1 SGHTA, CDR2 FQGTGA. V shed 4 bases and J shed 4 bases, with 8 bases lying between them. The CDR3 sequence is 14 residues long. This chain's CDR3 is CASSSVGGANVLTF. As DNA, the CDR3 is TGTGCCAGCAGCTCGGTGGGCGGGGCCAACGTCCTGACTTTC.

To note about this clone: This sample includes further DNA sequences coding for the same CDR3. This chain uses TRBV2 with TRBJ1-1; D is undetermined. There are 14 residues in the CDR3. Germline V gives CDR1 SNHLY, CDR2 FYNNEI. Trimming took off 2 bases at V and 3 bases at J, with 10 bases between the two ends. CDR3 in DNA: TGTGCCAGCAGTGAACCAGGATGGGACACTGAAGCTTTCTTT. Amino acids: CASSEPGWDTEAFF.

The chain employs TRBV9 and TRBJ1-4; the D gene is possibly TRBD1 (6 bases). The germline CDR1 and CDR2 sequences are SGDLS and YYNGEE. V shed 0 bases and J shed 0 bases, with 9 bases lying between them. The CDR3 runs 16 residues. CDR3 protein: CASSVAYRATNEKLFF. The CDR3 region has the DNA TGTGCCAGCAGCGTAGCGTACAGGGCAACTAATGAAAAACTGTTTTTT. The full variable domain, its missing parts supplied by reference TRBV9 and TRBJ1-4, is DSGVTQTPKHLITATGQRVTLRCSPRSGDLSVYWYQQSLDQGLQFLIQYYNGEERAKGNILERFSAQQFPDLHSELNLSSLELGDSALYFCASSVAYRATNEKLFFGSGTQLSVL.

The V and J genes are TRBV12-3 or TRBV12-4 and TRBJ2-1; a weak D match, TRBD2 (5 bases). The CDR3 consists of 12 residues. V lost 2 bases and J lost 10, with 9 bases in between. CDR3 sequence reads: CASSLPSNEQFF. The CDR3 DNA sequence: TGTGCCAGCAGTTTACCTAGCAACGAGCAGTTCTTC.

The chain recombines TRBV19 with TRBJ2-1; TRBD2 matches at 13 bases. Germline-derived CDR1 and CDR2 are LNHDA and SQIVND (reference sequence). Trimming cost V 3 bases and J 6 bases; bases outside gene matches: 11. This CDR3 has 18 amino acids. The CDR3 nucleotides read TGTGCCAGTAGTATCGATTGGCTAGGGACTAGCGGGACCAATGAGCAGTTCTTC. Translation: CASSIDWLGTSGTNEQFF.

This chain joins TRBV6-5 and TRBJ1-1; 11 bases match TRBD1. V was pared by 2 bases and J by 7 bases, with 6 bases of the junction left unmatched. There are 15 residues in the CDR3. CDR1 is MNHEY and CDR2 is SVGAGI in the germline V gene. In DNA form, the CDR3 reads TGTGCCAGCAGTTACCTCCGGGACAGGGGGGTTGAAGCTTTCTTT. Protein: CASSYLRDRGVEAFF.

This rearrangement joins TRBV29-1 to TRBJ2-1, with TRBD1 matching 8 bases. This CDR3 has 15 residues. V lost 7 bases, J lost 0 bases, and 8 bases stayed unmatched. Germline values: CDR1 SQVTM, CDR2 ANQGSEA. The CDR3 here is CSARDRLSSYNEQFF. DNA for the CDR3: TGCAGCGCTCGGGACAGGTTAAGCTCCTACAATGAGCAGTTCTTC.

The chain couples TRBV10-1 to TRBJ2-6; 11 bases align to TRBD1. Germline trimming cut 5 bases from V and 1 base from J; bases unmatched to any gene: 4. CDR3 length: 17 residues. Germline lookup yields CDR1 WNHNN and CDR2 SYGVQD (reference sequence). This CDR3 is CASSSRDRGSGANVLTF. The DNA of the CDR3 is TGCGCCAGCAGTTCCCGGGACAGGGGGTCTGGGGCCAACGTCCTGACTTTC.

The chain has TRBV6-5 and TRBJ2-3, with TRBD2 matching over 10 bases. The V and J ends lost 6 bases and 7 bases, in that order; junction bases with no gene match: 7. Per germline, CDR1 MNHEY and CDR2 SVGAGI. This CDR3 spans 14 amino acids. The CDR3 region has the DNA TGTGCCAGCAGAGAGCGGGAGGGCCGTTATACGCAGTATTTT. Translating it yields CASREREGRYTQYF.

The chain combines TRBV11-3 with TRBJ2-7; 7 bases line up with TRBD2. In germline, CDR1 is SGHNT, CDR2 YENEEA. The V segment lost 2 bases and the J segment 3 bases; nucleotides outside the gene matches: 7. This CDR3 is 15 amino acids long. The CDR3 DNA reads as TGTGCCAGCAGCTTAAGCGGAGCTAGCGGCTACGAGCAGTACTTC. It codes for CASSLSGASGYEQYF.

The chain has TRBV27 and TRBJ2-7; 10 bases are shared with TRBD2. The trim removed 0 bases at V and 2 bases at J, leaving 10 bases unmatched. The CDR3 has 18 amino acids. Germline V CDR1 and CDR2: MNHEY, SMNVEV (reference sequence). This CDR3 is CASSLSIRGLASPYEQYF. CDR3 nucleotides: TGTGCCAGCAGTTTATCGATTAGGGGACTAGCGAGCCCCTACGAGCAGTACTTC.

This rearrangement joins TRBV29-1 to TRBJ2-1; 7 nucleotides agree with TRBD2. With 4 bases clipped from V and 11 bases from J, the junction kept 17 bases outside the gene matches. From germline, CDR1 is SQVTM and CDR2 ANQGSEA. This CDR3 has 15 amino acids. The CDR3 protein is CSVVSPASGDYKQFF. The DNA for the CDR3 is TGCAGCGTTGTCTCCCCGGCTAGCGGTGATTATAAGCAGTTCTTC.

This chain joins TRBV28 and TRBJ2-7; TRBD1 is a possible D gene (5 bases). This CDR3 spans 16 amino acids. The germline CDR1 and CDR2 sequences are MDHEN and SYDVKM. V lost 10 bases and J lost 3, with 25 bases in between. The CDR3 coding sequence is TGTGCCACCAAATCCACACACGCAAACAGGTACTACGAGCAGTACTTC. Translation: CATKSTHANRYYEQYF.

This clone was seen a handful of times. The rearrangement links TRBV19 to TRBJ1-1; D gene uncertain. This CDR3 is 12 amino acids long. The V gene lost 2 bases and the J gene lost 11 bases, with 12 bases spanning the gap. Per the germline V gene, CDR1 is LNHDA and CDR2 is SQIVND (reference sequence). The CDR3 region is CASSIYGVKAFF. CDR3 sequence (DNA): TGTGCCAGTAGTATATACGGAGTGAAGGCTTTCTTT.

The V gene is TRBV5-4, the J gene TRBJ2-7; possibly TRBD1 for D (5 bases). The CDR3 loop spans 14 amino acids. The ends were cut back, 0 bases at V and 3 bases at J, with 10 bases in the middle. Looked up from germline, CDR1 is SGHNT and CDR2 is YYREEE (reference sequence). This CDR3 reads CASSLGGRNYEQYF. The CDR3 DNA sequence: TGTGCCAGCAGCTTGGGGGGCCGGAACTACGAGCAGTACTTC.

The chain recombines TRBV5-1 with TRBJ2-3; the match to TRBD2 covers 9 bases. V lost 1 base, J lost 6 bases, and 9 bases stayed unmatched. The CDR3 length is 16 residues. Germline V gene data show CDR1 as SGHRS and CDR2 as YFSETQ. The CDR3 nucleotides are TGCGCCAGCAGCTTGACTGCGGGAGGGGGCCGGGATACGCAGTATTTT. Translating gives CASSLTAGGGRDTQYF. Full variable domain (rest looked up from reference TRBV5-1 and TRBJ2-3): KAGVTQTPRYLIKTRGQQVTLSCSPISGHRSVSWYQQTPGQGLQFLFEYFSETQRNKGNFPGRFSGRQFSNSRSEMNVSTLELGDSALYLCASSLTAGGGRDTQYFGPGTRLTVL.

The CDR3 nucleotides are TGTGCCAGTAGTTCTACCTTTCAGGCCGGGGCCAACGTCCTGACTTTC. Its protein is CASSSTFQAGANVLTF. V gene TRBV19 combines with J gene TRBJ2-6; D unclear. V was trimmed by 5 bases and J by 4 bases, leaving 15 bases between them. The CDR3 has 16 residues. Germline-derived CDR1 and CDR2 are LNHDA and SQIVND (reference sequence).

The chain carries TRBV3-1 (or the pseudogene TRBV3-2) and TRBJ2-5; the match to TRBD2 covers 9 bases. V lost 4 bases, J lost 6 bases, and 12 bases stayed unmatched. This CDR3 is built from 16 residues. The germline CDR1 and CDR2 sequences are LGHDT and YNNKEL (reference sequence). The CDR3 spells CASSLSGLAGRQTQYF. The DNA of the CDR3 is TGTGCCAGCAGCCTTTCGGGTCTAGCGGGACGGCAGACCCAGTACTTC.

The V and J genes are TRBV7-2 and TRBJ2-3; 8 bases match TRBD2. This CDR3 spans 15 amino acids. Germline trimming cut 3 bases from V and 3 bases from J; bases unmatched to any gene: 5. Germline CDR1 SGHTA, CDR2 FQGNSA. The CDR3 region has the DNA TGTGCCAGCAGCTTTTCGGTAGCGGGAACAGATACGCAGTATTTT. This translates into CASSFSVAGTDTQYF. The complete variable domain, with remaining parts taken from reference TRBV7-2 and TRBJ2-3, reads GAGVSQSPSNKVTEKGKDVELRCDPISGHTALYWYRQSLGQGLEFLIYFQGNSAPDKSGLPSDRFSAERTGGSVSTLTIQRTQQEDSAVYLCASSFSVAGTDTQYFGPGTRLTVL.

This clone was detected only once. This sequence joins TRBV9 and TRBJ1-2, with 7 nucleotides matching TRBD1. Trimming took 3 bases from V and 4 from J; bases not matched to a gene: 9. The CDR3 contains 15 residues. The germline CDR1 and CDR2 sequences are SGDLS and YYNGEE. CDR3 nucleotides: TGTGCCAGCAGCGCCACGTCGGCAGGGGGCTATGGCTACACCTTC. Translated: CASSATSAGGYGYTF.

This clone was counted a few times. The chain joins TRBV24-1 to TRBJ2-1; D is unclear. The CDR3 is 14 residues long. Trimming left V 7 bases short and J 0 bases short, with 9 bases between. Germline values: CDR1 KGHDR, CDR2 SFDVKD. The CDR3 DNA reads as TGTGCCACCAGCTTATCAGGCTCCTACAATGAGCAGTTCTTC. This codes for CATSLSGSYNEQFF.

The rearrangement uses TRBV4-1 and TRBJ2-6; a possible D gene is TRBD2 (6 bases). The germline V gene has CDR1 MGHRA and CDR2 YSYEKL. Trimming shortened V by 6 bases and J by 2 bases, and 14 bases separated the two germline ends. The CDR3 is made up of 16 amino acids. The chain's CDR3 is CASRGGEGAGANVLTF. The CDR3 DNA follows: TGCGCCAGCAGGGGGGGAGAAGGGGCTGGGGCCAACGTCCTGACTTTC.

The chain carries TRBV7-2 and TRBJ2-7; no firm D call. Germline V gene data show CDR1 as SGHTA and CDR2 as FQGNSA. Trimming removed 1 base at V and 2 bases at J, with 6 bases between. The CDR3 runs 13 residues. CDR3 sequence reads: CASSLDSAYEQYF. The CDR3 DNA sequence: TGTGCCAGCAGCTTAGACAGTGCCTACGAGCAGTACTTC. The variable domain in full, completed from reference TRBV7-2 and TRBJ2-7, reads GAGVSQSPSNKVTEKGKDVELRCDPISGHTALYWYRQSLGQGLEFLIYFQGNSAPDKSGLPSDRFSAERTGGSVSTLTIQRTQQEDSAVYLCASSLDSAYEQYFGPGTRLTVT.

V usage is TRBV13 and J usage is TRBJ2-1, with a possible D match to TRBD1 (6 bases). V was clipped by 1 base and J by 7 bases, with 11 bases between them. The germline gives CDR1 PRHDT, CDR2 FYEKMQ (reference sequence). The CDR3 loop spans 14 amino acids. The CDR3 bases are TGTGCCAGCAGCTTAGATAGAGGGGGTAATGAGCAGTTCTTC. This sequence encodes CASSLDRGGNEQFF.